The following is a T cell receptor (beta chain) sequence with its context. Its antigen has not been determined. No much larger clone exists at a distance of one base, and base qualities are not known. This sample is part of a study of blood T cell repertoires in COVID-19 (dated by TCRdb to between 2020 and 2021). Concerning the study at large: Samples from collaborators originated in the United States, Italy and Spain and spanned both the acute and convalescent phases of COVID-19. The sample metadata nearly always contained a de-identified subject ID, COVID-19 status, age in years and sex. HLA class I and class II types, where available, came from metadata supplied by the sample provider rather than from assay-based typing. Subjects who had been exposed to COVID-19, were actively infected with it, or had recovered from it provided the deeply sampled blood TCRbeta repertoires that made up the dataset. The repertoires were released in a freely available public database intended as a resource for research on the immune response to SARS-CoV-2. Samples came from the ongoing ImmuneRACE study (first 160 participants) plus 1,254 subjects from 6 global collaborators. The prospective study material was composed of cDNA or gDNA derived from T cells, B-cell-depleted T cells, or PBMCs.

Broader findings and caveats from the paper: The amount of clinical and demographic metadata varied by source and participant and was provided uncurated.

Including the terminal cysteine and phenylalanine, the CDR3 comprises 13 residues. Only the CDR3 part of the read is kept: 39 bases, read in frame from the first base. V and J lose 8 bases and 1 base, and a span of 11 bases separates them. Whole blood was collected in K2EDTA tubes by collaborating institutions according to the institutions' own protocols. For TCRbeta analysis, collaborators shipped samples as frozen whole blood, isolated PBMCs, or DNA extracted from either of those sample types. The immunoSEQ Assay, a bias-controlled multiplex PCR, was used to amplify TCRbeta CDR3 regions from genomic DNA. As for the authors' bioinformatics: Within the assay, amplification of reference gene primers was used to estimate how many nucleated cells each sample contained. To quantify the absolute abundance of each unique TCRbeta CDR3 rearrangement, sequence reads were collapsed and filtered. For each sample, productive Simpson clonality was calculated as the square root of Simpson's diversity index across productive rearrangements. The table comes from immuneACCESS by way of TCRdb, which keeps in-frame sequences with V and J called. Part of the clones is missing from these tables; in studies checked, under half for an unresolved V gene and the rest for unknown reasons. V and J calls and clone size follow that table, whereas D and trimming were derived from the DNA. For this sample the table gives about 180,000 clones, of which about 88% were detected only once. The top ten hold 2.5% to 3.5% of the sample.

Sample: peripheral blood. The receptor comes from a woman aged 25 to 39 with active or convalescent COVID-19. The chain uses TRBV12-3 or TRBV12-4 and TRBJ2-5; the D segment could be TRBD1, given 6 matching bases. The CDR3 protein sequence reads: CASGPDSQETQYF. Read as DNA, the sequence is TGTGCCAGCGGCCCGGACAGCCAAGAGACCCAGTACTTC.